The 7 T cell receptor beta chains given below trace back to one sample, sequenced in a study of blood T cells in healthy people across ages. Through a sample-barcoded 5' primer and a J-beta primer mix, a second PCR was run for roughly 7 to 12 cycles. TCRdb fed the 5' RACE reads into MiXCR, producing one record per CDR3 protein. Among 650,000 to 950,000 distinct CDR3 sequences, under 45% were seen once, and the ten largest hold roughly 19%. Material: blood. The receptor set was obtained from a man between 60 and 75 years old in good health.

The rearrangement links TRBV27 to TRBJ2-3; 9 bases align to TRBD2. Trimming cost V 5 bases and J 6 bases; bases outside gene matches: 6. This CDR3 is 14 amino acids long. Looked up from germline, CDR1 is MNHEY and CDR2 is SMNVEV (reference sequence). CDR3 nucleotides: TGTGCCAGCAGTACCGGGACTAGCTCTGATACGCAGTATTTT. This gives the protein CASSTGTSSDTQYF.

Note on this clonotype: It may be a read error: a sequence one base away is much more abundant. CDR3 nucleotide sequence: TGTGTCAGCAGTGGAGATGTTAGCGGGGCAATCTCCTACGAGCAGTACTTC. It specifies CVSSGDVSGAISYEQYF. The J gene is TRBJ2-7, the V gene TRBV6-1; 8 nucleotides match TRBD2. The germline CDR1 and CDR2 sequences are MNHNS and SASEGT. The CDR3 loop spans 17 amino acids.

The V and J genes are TRBV12-3 or TRBV12-4 and TRBJ2-1, with unresolved D. Trimming shortened V by 7 bases and J by 3 bases, and 16 bases separated the two germline ends. The CDR3 has 15 residues. CDR3 loop: CASTTSGFFYNEQFF. The CDR3 DNA sequence: TGTGCCAGCACTACTTCGGGTTTTTTCTACAATGAGCAGTTCTTC.

This clonotype was seen a handful of times. CDR3 sequence reads: CASSLQGGGTGELFF. DNA of the CDR3: TGTGCCAGCAGTCTTCAGGGGGGCGGCACCGGGGAGCTGTTTTTT. This chain links TRBV6-1 with TRBJ2-2; a possible D gene is TRBD1 (7 bases). CDR3 size: 15 residues. V dropped 5 bases and J dropped 4 bases, with 14 bases sitting between them. Per germline, CDR1 MNHNS and CDR2 SASEGT.

The J gene is TRBJ2-3, the V gene TRBV5-1, with TRBD1 as a possible D gene (6 bases). Trimming pared 3 bases from V and 2 bases from J, leaving 13 bases between. Germline CDR1 is SGHRS and CDR2 is YFSETQ. The CDR3 is 15 amino acids. The CDR3 loop is CASSSGQPNTDTQYF. Written as DNA, the CDR3 is TGCGCCAGCAGCTCAGGACAGCCGAACACAGATACGCAGTATTTT. The full variable domain, its missing parts supplied by reference TRBV5-1 and TRBJ2-3, is KAGVTQTPRYLIKTRGQQVTLSCSPISGHRSVSWYQQTPGQGLQFLFEYFSETQRNKGNFPGRFSGRQFSNSRSEMNVSTLELGDSALYLCASSSGQPNTDTQYFGPGTRLTVL.

A few counts support this clonotype. This chain joins TRBV6-2 or TRBV6-3 and TRBJ2-1, with 9 nucleotides matching TRBD2. The V gene end was trimmed by 2 bases and the J gene end by 4 bases; junction bases not matched to a gene: 12. The CDR3 runs to 18 residues. Germline CDR1 reads MNHEY; CDR2 reads SVGEGT. DNA for the CDR3: TGTGCCAGCAGTTACACAGTCCTAGCGGGGAGAACATACAATGAGCAGTTCTTC. This gives the protein CASSYTVLAGRTYNEQFF.

A remark on this clonotype: Being one base from a much bigger clone, this may be a read error. This chain joins TRBV5-6 and TRBJ2-7, with TRBD2 identical over 8 bases. Unmatched junction bases numbered 14, after V lost 2 bases and J lost 7 bases. The CDR3 has 16 residues. Germline V gene sequence: CDR1 SGHDT, CDR2 YYEEEE. The CDR3: CASSFRSGLVYNEQYF. The CDR3 nucleotides read TGTGCCAGCAGCTTTAGGTCGGGACTAGTCTACAATGAGCAGTACTTC.